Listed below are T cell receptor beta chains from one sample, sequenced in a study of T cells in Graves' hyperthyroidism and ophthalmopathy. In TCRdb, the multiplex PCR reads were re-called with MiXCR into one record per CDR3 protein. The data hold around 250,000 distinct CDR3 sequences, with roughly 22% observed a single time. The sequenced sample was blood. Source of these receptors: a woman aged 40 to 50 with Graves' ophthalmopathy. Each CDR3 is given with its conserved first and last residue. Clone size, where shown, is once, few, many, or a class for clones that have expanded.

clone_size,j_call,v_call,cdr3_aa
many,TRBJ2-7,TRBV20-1,CSAKVMRDSYEQYF
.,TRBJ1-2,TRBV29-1,CSVAVRNFYGYIF
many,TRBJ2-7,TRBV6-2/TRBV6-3,CASSNHRDYPYEQYF
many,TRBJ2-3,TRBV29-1,CSVDRGTDTQYF
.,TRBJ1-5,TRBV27,CASSGTGRHQPQHF
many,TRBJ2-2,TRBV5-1,CASSLYPGELFF
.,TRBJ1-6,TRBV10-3,CATGNYGSSYNSPLHF
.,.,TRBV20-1,CSARDSADSPGEQFF
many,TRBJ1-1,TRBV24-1,CATSDQGQGRKGDTEAFF
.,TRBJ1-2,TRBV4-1,CASSQFRTGRSGANYGYTF
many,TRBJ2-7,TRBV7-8,CASSGQTSGRYEQYF
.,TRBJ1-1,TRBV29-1,CSVAGRGREAFF
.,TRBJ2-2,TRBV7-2,CASRAVVNGELFF
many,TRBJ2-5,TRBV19,CASSSSGQETQYF
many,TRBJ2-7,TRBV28,CASSLYRPGYEQYF
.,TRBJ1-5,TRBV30,CAWSTRGVSNQPQHF
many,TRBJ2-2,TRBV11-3,CASSLSLTGLVPNTGELFF
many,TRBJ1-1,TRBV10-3,CAISPVTTGVGNTEAFF
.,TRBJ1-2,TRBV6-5,CASSLGTGLPGYTF
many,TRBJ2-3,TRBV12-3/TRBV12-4,CASSFAGVEDTQYF
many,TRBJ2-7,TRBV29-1,CSVQGPYEQYF
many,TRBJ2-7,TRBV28,CASSPYGDRGREQYF
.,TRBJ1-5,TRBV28,CASSQDRGQGQPQHF
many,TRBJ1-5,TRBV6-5,CASSYRGAEPQHF
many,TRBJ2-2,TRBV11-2,CASSPRLTGELFF
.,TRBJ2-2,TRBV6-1,CASRVAEFTGELFF
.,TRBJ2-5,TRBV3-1,CASSQGSLETQYF
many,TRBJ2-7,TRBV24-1,CATSDDTGGAYEQYF
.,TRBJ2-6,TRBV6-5,CASSYGRGSAANVLTF
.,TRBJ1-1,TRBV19,CASSMFSVNTEAFF
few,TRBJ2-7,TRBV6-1,CASSGRTSYHYEQYF
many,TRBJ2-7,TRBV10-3,CAISETTGLAGGPRYEQYF
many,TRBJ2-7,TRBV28,CASSFPTVRKREGSYEQYF
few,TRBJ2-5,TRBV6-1,CASSEAGVRETQYF
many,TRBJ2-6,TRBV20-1,CSARARPGSGANVLTF